This note documents a single T cell receptor (beta chain) sequence. This entry comes from a study of T cells in Graves' hyperthyroidism and ophthalmopathy. The study excluded patients with uncontrolled infection, other autoimmune disease, pregnancy or lactation. The diagnoses drew upon clinical symptoms, serum thyroxine and TRAb, thyroid ultrasound and orbital computed tomography. RNA transcripts yielded amplified TCR beta CDR3 regions. RT-PCR in the first round (using the HTBI primer set) targeted the TCR CDR3. MiXCR, applied by TCRdb to the multiplex PCR reads, yields one record per CDR3 protein. The sample carries a few hundred thousand distinct CDR3 sequences, approximately 14% recorded once. Germline CDR1 reads SGHTA; CDR2 reads FQGTGA. V lost 6 bases, J lost 4 bases, and 13 bases lay in between. The CDR3 consists of 13 residues.

The rearrangement uses TRBV7-3 and TRBJ2-7; D could derive from TRBD1 or TRBD2 (5 bases each). This TCR was sampled from a woman aged 25-40 years with Graves' hyperthyroidism. What was sequenced was blood. The CDR3 loop reads CASSWGMGYEQYF. CDR3 bases: TGTGCCAGCAGTTGGGGGATGGGGTACGAGCAGTACTTC.